Listed here is a single T cell receptor (beta chain). The antigen is not known. The sample comes from a study of blood T cells in healthy people across ages. The study's findings and limits: Bulk PBMC profiling left naive and antigen-experienced comparisons inconclusive. Estimated diversity across one million T cells was deemed an underestimate. Both naive CD4+ cell counts and diversity were greater in long-lived donors than in aged donors.

A second PCR, run for about 6 to 11 cycles, used a sample-barcoded 5' primer plus a J-beta primer mix. The authors tagged each cDNA molecule using a template-switch adaptor with 12 random nucleotides. Using its own MiXCR run on the 5' RACE reads, TCRdb lists one record per CDR3 protein. The sample gives almost 800,000 distinct CDR3 sequences, roughly 60% of which show up once; roughly 20% is in the top ten. The CDR3 is made up of 12 amino acids. Germline CDR1 and CDR2: SGHVS and FQNEAQ. Between the trimmed V and J ends, which lost 5 bases and 7 bases, there was a span of 9 bases. V is TRBV7-8 and J is TRBJ2-1; no firm D call. The clonotype was recovered from a man aged 25-40 years in good health. The sequencing sample was made of blood. The CDR3 nucleotides are TGTGCCAGCAGCCAGCAAATAAATGAGCAGTTCTTC. Translating gives CASSQQINEQFF.